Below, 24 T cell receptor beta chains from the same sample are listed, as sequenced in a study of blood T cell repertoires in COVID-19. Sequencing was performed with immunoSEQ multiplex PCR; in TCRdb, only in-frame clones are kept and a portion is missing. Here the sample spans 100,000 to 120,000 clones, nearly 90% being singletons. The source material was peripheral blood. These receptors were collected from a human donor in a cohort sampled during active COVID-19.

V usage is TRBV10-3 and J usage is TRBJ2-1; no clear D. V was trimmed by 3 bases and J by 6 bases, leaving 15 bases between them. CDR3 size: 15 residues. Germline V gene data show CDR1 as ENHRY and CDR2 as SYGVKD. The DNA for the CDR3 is TGTGCCATCAGTGATGCTCAATCTAGGTCCAATGAGCAGTTCTTC. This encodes CAISDAQSRSNEQFF.

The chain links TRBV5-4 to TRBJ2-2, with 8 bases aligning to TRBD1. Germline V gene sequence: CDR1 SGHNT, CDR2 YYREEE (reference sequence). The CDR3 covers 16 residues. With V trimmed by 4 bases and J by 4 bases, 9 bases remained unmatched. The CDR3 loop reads CASSRGQVPSTGELFF. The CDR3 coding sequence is TGTGCCAGCAGCAGGGGACAGGTCCCTTCCACCGGGGAGCTGTTTTTT. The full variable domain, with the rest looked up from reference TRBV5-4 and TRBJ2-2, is ETGVTQSPTHLIKTRGQQVTLRCSSQSGHNTVSWYQQALGQGPQFIFQYYREEENGRGNFPPRFSGLQFPNYSSELNVNALELDDSALYLCASSRGQVPSTGELFFGEGSRLTVL.

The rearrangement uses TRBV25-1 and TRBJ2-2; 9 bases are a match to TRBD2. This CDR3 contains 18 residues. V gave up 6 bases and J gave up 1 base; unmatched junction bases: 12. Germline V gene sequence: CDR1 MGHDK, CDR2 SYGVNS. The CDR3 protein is CASSPKGPSGVNTGELFF. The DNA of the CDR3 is TGTGCCAGCAGCCCCAAGGGACCTAGCGGGGTGAACACCGGGGAGCTGTTTTTT.

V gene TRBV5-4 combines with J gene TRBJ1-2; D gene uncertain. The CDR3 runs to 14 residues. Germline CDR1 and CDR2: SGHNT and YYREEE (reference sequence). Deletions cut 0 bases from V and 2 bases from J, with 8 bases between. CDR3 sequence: CASSLAGENYGYTF. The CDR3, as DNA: TGTGCCAGCAGCTTGGCCGGGGAAAACTATGGCTACACCTTC.

The CDR3 is CASNISVRDRGSLPNYGYTF. In DNA form, the CDR3 reads TGTGCCAGCAATATTTCCGTCAGGGACAGAGGATCCCTACCTAACTATGGCTACACCTTC. The rearrangement uses TRBV21-1 and TRBJ1-2; whether TRBD1, the table's D call, matches the DNA was not checked. TRBV21-1 is classified as a pseudogene. CDR3 length equals 20 residues.

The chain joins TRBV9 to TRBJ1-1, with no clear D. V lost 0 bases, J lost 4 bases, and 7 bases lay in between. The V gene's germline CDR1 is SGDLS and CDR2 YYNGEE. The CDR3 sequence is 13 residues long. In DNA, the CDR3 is TGTGCCAGCAGCGTAGGGTGGGCCACTGAAGCTTTCTTT. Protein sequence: CASSVGWATEAFF. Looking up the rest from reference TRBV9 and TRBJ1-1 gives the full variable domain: DSGVTQTPKHLITATGQRVTLRCSPRSGDLSVYWYQQSLDQGLQFLIQYYNGEERAKGNILERFSAQQFPDLHSELNLSSLELGDSALYFCASSVGWATEAFFGQGTRLTVV.

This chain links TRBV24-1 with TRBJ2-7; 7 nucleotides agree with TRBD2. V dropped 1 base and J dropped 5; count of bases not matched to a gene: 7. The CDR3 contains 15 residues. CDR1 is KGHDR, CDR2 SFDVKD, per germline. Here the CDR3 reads CATSDFASGSNEQYF. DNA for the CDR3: TGTGCCACCAGTGATTTTGCTAGCGGAAGCAACGAGCAGTACTTC.

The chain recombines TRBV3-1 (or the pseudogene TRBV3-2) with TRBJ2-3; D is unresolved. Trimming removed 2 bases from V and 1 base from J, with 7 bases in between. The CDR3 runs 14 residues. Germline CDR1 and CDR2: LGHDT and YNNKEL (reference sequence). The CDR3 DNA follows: TGTGCCAGCAGCCAAAACGCGGGCACAGATACGCAGTATTTT. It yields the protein CASSQNAGTDTQYF.

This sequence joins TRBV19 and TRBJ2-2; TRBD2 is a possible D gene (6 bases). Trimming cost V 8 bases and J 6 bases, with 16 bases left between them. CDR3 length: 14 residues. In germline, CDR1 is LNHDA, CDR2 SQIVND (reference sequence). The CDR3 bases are TGTGCCAGTCTCTTAGCGGAGGGGTCCGGGGAGCTGTTTTTT. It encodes CASLLAEGSGELFF.

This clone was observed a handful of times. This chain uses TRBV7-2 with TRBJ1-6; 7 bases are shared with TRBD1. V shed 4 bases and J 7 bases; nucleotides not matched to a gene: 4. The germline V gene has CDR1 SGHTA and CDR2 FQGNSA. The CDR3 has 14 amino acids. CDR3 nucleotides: TGTGCCAGCAGCTACAGGGGACGCAATTCACCCCTCCACTTT. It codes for CASSYRGRNSPLHF.

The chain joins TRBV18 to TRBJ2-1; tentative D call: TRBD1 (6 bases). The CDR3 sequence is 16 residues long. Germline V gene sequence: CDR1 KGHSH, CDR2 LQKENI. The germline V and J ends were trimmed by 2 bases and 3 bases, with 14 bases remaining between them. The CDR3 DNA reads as TGTGCCAGCTCACCAATCGAACAGGGATTCTACAATGAGCAGTTCTTC. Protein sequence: CASSPIEQGFYNEQFF.

The CDR3: CASSWQGRGQETQYF. The CDR3 DNA is TGTGCCAGTAGTTGGCAGGGGAGGGGTCAAGAGACCCAGTACTTC. This chain joins TRBV19 and TRBJ2-5, with a possible D match to TRBD2 (7 bases). Germline assignment: CDR1 LNHDA and CDR2 SQIVND (reference sequence). This CDR3 contains 15 residues. V lost 5 bases to trimming and J lost 2 bases, with 15 bases between them.

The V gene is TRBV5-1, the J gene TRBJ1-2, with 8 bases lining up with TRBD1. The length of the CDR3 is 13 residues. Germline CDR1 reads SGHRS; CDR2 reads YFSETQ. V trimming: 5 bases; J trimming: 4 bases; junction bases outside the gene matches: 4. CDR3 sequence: CASRDRDPYGYTF. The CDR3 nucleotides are TGCGCCAGCAGGGACAGGGACCCCTATGGCTACACCTTC.

CDR3 DNA: TGTGCCAGCAGTACCAGGGAAGCCGGGGAGCTGTTTTTT. Its translation is CASSTREAGELFF. The chain is built from TRBV7-2 and TRBJ2-2; tentative D call: TRBD1 (5 bases). V dropped 6 bases and J dropped 6 bases, with 11 bases sitting between them. The germline V gene has CDR1 SGHTA and CDR2 FQGNSA. The CDR3 spans 13 residues.

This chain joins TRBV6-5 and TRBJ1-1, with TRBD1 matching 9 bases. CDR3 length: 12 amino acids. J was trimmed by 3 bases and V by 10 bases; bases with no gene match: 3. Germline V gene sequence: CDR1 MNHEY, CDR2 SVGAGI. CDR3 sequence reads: CATRDRDTEAFF. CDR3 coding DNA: TGTGCCACCCGGGACAGGGACACTGAAGCTTTCTTT.

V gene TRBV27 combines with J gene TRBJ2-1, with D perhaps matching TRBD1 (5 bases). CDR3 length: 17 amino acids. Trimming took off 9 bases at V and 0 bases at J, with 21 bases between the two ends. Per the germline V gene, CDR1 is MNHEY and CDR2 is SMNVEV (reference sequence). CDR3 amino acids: CARPIKPDRSSYNEQFF. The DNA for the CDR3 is TGTGCCAGACCCATCAAACCCGACAGATCCTCCTACAATGAGCAGTTCTTC.

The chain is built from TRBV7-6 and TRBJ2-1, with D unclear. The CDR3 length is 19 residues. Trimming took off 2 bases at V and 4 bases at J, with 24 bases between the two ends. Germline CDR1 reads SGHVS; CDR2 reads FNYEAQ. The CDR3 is CASSLLTLVPPTRYNEQFF. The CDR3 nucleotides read TGTGCCAGCAGCTTACTGACACTCGTTCCACCTACAAGGTACAATGAGCAGTTCTTC.

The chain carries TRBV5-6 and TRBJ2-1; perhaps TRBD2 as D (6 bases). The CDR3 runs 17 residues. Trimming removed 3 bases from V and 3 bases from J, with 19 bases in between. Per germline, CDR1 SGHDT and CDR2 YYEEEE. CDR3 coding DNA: TGTGCCAGCAGCTCGCCTACCGGGACTGGAGGCTACAATGAGCAGTTCTTC. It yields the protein CASSSPTGTGGYNEQFF.

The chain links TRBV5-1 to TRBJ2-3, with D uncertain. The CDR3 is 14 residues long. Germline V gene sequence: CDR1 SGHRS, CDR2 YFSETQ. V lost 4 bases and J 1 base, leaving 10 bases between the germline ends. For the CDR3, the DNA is TGCGCCAGCAGCACCGCGATGGGCACAGATACGCAGTATTTT. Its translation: CASSTAMGTDTQYF. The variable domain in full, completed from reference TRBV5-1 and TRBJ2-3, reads KAGVTQTPRYLIKTRGQQVTLSCSPISGHRSVSWYQQTPGQGLQFLFEYFSETQRNKGNFPGRFSGRQFSNSRSEMNVSTLELGDSALYLCASSTAMGTDTQYFGPGTRLTVL.

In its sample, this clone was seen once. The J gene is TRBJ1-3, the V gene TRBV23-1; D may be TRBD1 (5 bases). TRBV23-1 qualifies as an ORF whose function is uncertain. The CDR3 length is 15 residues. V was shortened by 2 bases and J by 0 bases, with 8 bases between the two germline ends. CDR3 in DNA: TGCGCCAGCAGTCAACGGGGGATCTCTGGAAACACCATATATTTT. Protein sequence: CASSQRGISGNTIYF.

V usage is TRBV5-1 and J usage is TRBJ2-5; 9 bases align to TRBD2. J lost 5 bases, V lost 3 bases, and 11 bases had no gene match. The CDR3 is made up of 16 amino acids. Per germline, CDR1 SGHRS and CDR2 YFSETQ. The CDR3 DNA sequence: TGCGCCAGCAGCTCTTTAAGGGCGGGAGGGATTGAGACCCAGTACTTC. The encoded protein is CASSSLRAGGIETQYF.

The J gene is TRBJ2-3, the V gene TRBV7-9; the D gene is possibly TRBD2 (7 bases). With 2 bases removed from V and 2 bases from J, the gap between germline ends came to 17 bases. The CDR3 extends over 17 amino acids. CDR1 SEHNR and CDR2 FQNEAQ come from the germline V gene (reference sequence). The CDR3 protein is CASSLRGGPASTDTQYF. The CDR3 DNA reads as TGTGCCAGCAGCTTAAGGGGGGGCCCGGCTTCCACAGATACGCAGTATTTT.

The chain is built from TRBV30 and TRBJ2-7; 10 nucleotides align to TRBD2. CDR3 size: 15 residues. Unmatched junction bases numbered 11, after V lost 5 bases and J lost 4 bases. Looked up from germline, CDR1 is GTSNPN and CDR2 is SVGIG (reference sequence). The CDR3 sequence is CAWRLTLAGSYEQYF. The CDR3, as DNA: TGTGCCTGGCGTCTTACACTAGCGGGGTCTTACGAGCAGTACTTC.

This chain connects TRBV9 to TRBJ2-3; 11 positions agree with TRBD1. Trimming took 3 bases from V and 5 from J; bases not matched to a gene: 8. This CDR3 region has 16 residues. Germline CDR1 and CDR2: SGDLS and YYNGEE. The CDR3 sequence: CASSGRTGTGGDTQYF. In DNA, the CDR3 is TGTGCCAGCAGCGGAAGGACCGGGACAGGGGGAGATACGCAGTATTTT.